This T cell receptor (beta chain) was identified during a study of cytomegalovirus exposure and HLA in healthy donors. Study in general: A data release that came early held roughly 80 million unique TCRs from HLA-typed donors.

General observations from the study: Most sequenced TCRs were rare (though some public TCRs occurred in many donors).

For this clone: As yet, its antigen is unknown.

This PCR relied on a set of 60 Vbeta primers and 13 Jbeta primers. Using immunoSEQ multiplex PCR, the repertoire was profiled, and TCRdb retains in-frame clones only, with some absent. This sample yields roughly 130,000 clones, of which 80% are seen a single time; 1% belongs to the top ten. There were likely unrecorded immune exposures, though donors were nominally healthy when sampled. The sequenced material came from PBMCs. The sequence derives from a man aged 40-49 years in good health and CMV-seronegative.

The CDR3 DNA is TGTGCCAGCAGCCCGGGACTAGCGGGGACTAGCACAGATACGCAGTATTTT. Protein: CASSPGLAGTSTDTQYF. The chain employs TRBV4-2 and TRBJ2-3, with TRBD2 identical over 13 bases. J was trimmed by 0 bases and V by 4 bases; bases with no gene match: 4. CDR3 length: 17 amino acids. Germline V gene sequence: CDR1 LGHNA, CDR2 YNFKEQ.